This TCR beta chain appears in the sequencing data of a study of control samples from healthy donors and cancer patients. From germline, CDR1 is MNHEY and CDR2 SVGAGI. V was cut by 6 bases and J by 5 bases, with 10 bases left in between. The CDR3 has 12 residues. The assay was immunoSEQ multiplex PCR, and TCRdb's table has in-frame clones only and misses some. The repertoire holds 70,000 to 100,000 clones, about nine tenths seen once, with 15% to 20% in the top ten. The sample was blood. This TCR came from a man aged 50-60 years in good health. The chain recombines TRBV6-5 with TRBJ1-1; D is unclear. The CDR3 coding sequence is TGTGCCAGCAGGAAAGGGCGAACTGAAGCTTTCTTT. Its translation: CASRKGRTEAFF.